This T cell receptor beta chain was retrieved from a study of cytotoxic CD8 clonotypes in ibrutinib-treated CLL. As for this clone: The target antigen is unknown.

Using immunoSEQ multiplex PCR, the repertoire was profiled, and TCRdb retains in-frame clones only, with some absent. The data contain 250,000 to 350,000 clones, around 77% of them singletons. Study-wide results and limits: Clonality at baseline surpassed age-matched healthy donors and tracked circulating CD8+ T-cell counts. Investigators sampled sustained-remission and progressing patients at differing times.

The CDR3 consists of 11 residues. Germline CDR1 SQVTM, CDR2 ANQGSEA. After removal of 7 bases from V and 6 bases from J, the junction contained 6 bases not matched to a gene. This chain links TRBV29-1 with TRBJ2-7; 7 nucleotides agree with TRBD1. The TCR comes from a human donor with chronic lymphocytic leukemia. The input for sequencing was PBMCs, taken at disease progression, from a patient treated with ibrutinib. The CDR3 bases are TGCAGCGGGGATTCAGGGGGCGAGCAGTACTTC. It specifies CSGDSGGEQYF.